Below, 6 T cell receptor beta chains from the same sample are listed, as sequenced in a study of blood T cell repertoires in COVID-19. TCRdb's copy holds only in-frame clones and misses some; the assay was immunoSEQ multiplex PCR. Here the sample spans approximately 170,000 clones, roughly four fifths being singletons. The sample taken for sequencing was peripheral blood. The receptors here all came from a man between 65 and 85 years old who had recovered from COVID-19.

This chain connects TRBV5-1 to TRBJ1-2, with D perhaps TRBD1 (5 bases). V lost 7 bases, J lost 1 base, and 17 bases lay in between. The germline V gene has CDR1 SGHRS and CDR2 YFSETQ. The CDR3 consists of 15 residues. This CDR3 reads CASRQDNPDNYGYTF. CDR3 nucleotide sequence: TGCGCCAGCCGGCAGGACAATCCTGATAACTATGGCTACACCTTC. Full variable domain (missing parts from reference TRBV5-1 and TRBJ1-2): KAGVTQTPRYLIKTRGQQVTLSCSPISGHRSVSWYQQTPGQGLQFLFEYFSETQRNKGNFPGRFSGRQFSNSRSEMNVSTLELGDSALYLCASRQDNPDNYGYTFGSGTRLTVV.

This clone showed up many times. The chain uses TRBV28 and TRBJ1-6, with a tentative D call TRBD1 (6 bases). This CDR3 is built from 15 residues. The germline V and J ends were trimmed by 6 bases and 9 bases, with 18 bases remaining between them. Germline CDR1 and CDR2: MDHEN and SYDVKM. DNA of the CDR3: TGTGCCAGCAGGACCCGGAACAGGGTTACTTCACCCCTCCACTTT. It specifies CASRTRNRVTSPLHF.

The rearrangement uses TRBV18 and TRBJ1-1; TRBD1 aligns across 9 bases. V was clipped by 3 bases and J by 4 bases; unmatched bases: 0. Germline CDR1 reads KGHSH; CDR2 reads LQKENI. This CDR3 is built from 13 residues. The CDR3 nucleotides read TGTGCCAGCTCACCGACAGGGGGCACTGAAGCTTTCTTT. It specifies CASSPTGGTEAFF.

This clone was seen a single time. The chain combines TRBV11-2 with TRBJ1-1; 7 positions match TRBD1. Germline lookup yields CDR1 SGHAT and CDR2 FQNNGV. V dropped 4 bases and J dropped 2; count of bases not matched to a gene: 4. The CDR3 contains 14 residues. The CDR3 DNA reads as TGTGCCAGCAGCTCGGGACAGATAAACACTGAAGCTTTCTTT. This gives the protein CASSSGQINTEAFF.

The J gene is TRBJ2-2, the V gene TRBV5-1, with D perhaps matching TRBD1 or TRBD2 (6 bases each). Germline CDR1 and CDR2: SGHRS and YFSETQ. CDR3 length equals 13 residues. V lost 4 bases and J lost 6, with 10 bases in between. The CDR3 region is CASSMGGAGELFF. Written as DNA, the CDR3 is TGCGCCAGCAGCATGGGGGGCGCCGGGGAGCTGTTTTTT.

A few counts support this clone. The V and J genes are TRBV9 and TRBJ2-2; 16 nucleotides align to TRBD2. The germline V gene encodes CDR1 SGDLS and CDR2 YYNGEE. The CDR3 extends over 18 amino acids. V was clipped by 4 bases and J by 4 bases; unmatched bases: 7. The CDR3 sequence: CASSLGTSGRVSTGELFF. CDR3 in DNA: TGTGCCAGCAGCCTCGGGACTAGCGGGAGGGTGAGCACCGGGGAGCTGTTTTTT.